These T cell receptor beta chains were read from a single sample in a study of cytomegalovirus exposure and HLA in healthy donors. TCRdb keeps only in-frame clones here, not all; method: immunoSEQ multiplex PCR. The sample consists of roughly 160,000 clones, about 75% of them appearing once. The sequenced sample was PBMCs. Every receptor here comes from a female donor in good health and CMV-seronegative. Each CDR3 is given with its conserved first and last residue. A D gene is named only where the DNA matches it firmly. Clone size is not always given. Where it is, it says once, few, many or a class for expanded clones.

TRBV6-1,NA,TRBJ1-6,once,CASSEAHSQSLHF,TGTGCCAGCAGTGAAGCCCACAGCCAATCCCTCCACTTT
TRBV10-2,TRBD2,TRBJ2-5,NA,CASSEWKAGREETQYF,TGCGCCAGCAGTGAGTGGAAAGCGGGGAGGGAGGAGACCCAGTACTTC
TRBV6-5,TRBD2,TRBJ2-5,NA,CASRRLAGDQETQYF,TGTGCCAGCAGGAGACTAGCGGGAGACCAAGAGACCCAGTACTTC
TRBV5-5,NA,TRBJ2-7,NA,CASSQTTTGPYEQYF,TGTGCCAGCAGCCAGACTACGACAGGTCCCTACGAGCAGTACTTC
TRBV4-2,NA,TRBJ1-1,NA,CASSPWREVNTEAFF,TGTGCCAGCAGCCCCTGGCGGGAGGTGAACACTGAAGCTTTCTTT
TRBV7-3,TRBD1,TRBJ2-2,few,CASSLYGDRGTGELFF,TGTGCCAGCAGCCTCTATGGGGACAGGGGAACCGGGGAGCTGTTTTTT
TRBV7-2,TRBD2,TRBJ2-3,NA,CASSFPGGGTDTQYF,TGTGCCAGCAGCTTCCCTGGGGGGGGCACAGATACGCAGTATTTT
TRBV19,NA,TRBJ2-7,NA,CASSFRGGQSLYEQYF,TGTGCCAGTAGTTTTAGAGGAGGGCAGAGTCTCTACGAGCAGTACTTC
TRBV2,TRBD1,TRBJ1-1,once,CASSEALRGRNTEAFF,TGTGCCAGCAGTGAAGCGCTTAGGGGGCGGAACACTGAAGCTTTCTTT
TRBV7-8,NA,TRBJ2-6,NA,CASSFPTGSSGANVLTF,TGTGCCAGCAGCTTCCCGACAGGTAGCTCTGGGGCCAACGTCCTGACTTTC
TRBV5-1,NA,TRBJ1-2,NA,CASSLGGGYGYTF,TGCGCCAGCAGCTTGGGGGGGGGCTATGGCTACACCTTC
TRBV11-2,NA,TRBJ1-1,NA,CASSLGTGHTEAFF,TGTGCCAGCAGCTTAGGCACAGGGCACACTGAAGCTTTCTTT
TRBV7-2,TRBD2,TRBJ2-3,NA,CASSRRLARGLNTDTQYF,TGTGCCAGCAGCCGGAGACTAGCGAGAGGGCTTAACACAGATACGCAGTATTTT
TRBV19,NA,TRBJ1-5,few,CASSPSAGRNQPQHF,TGTGCCAGTAGCCCCAGCGCAGGGCGCAATCAGCCCCAGCATTTT
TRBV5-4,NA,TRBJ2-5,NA,CASSYGYERQKETQYF,TGTGCCAGCAGCTATGGGTATGAGCGCCAAAAAGAGACCCAGTACTTC
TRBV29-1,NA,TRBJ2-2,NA,CSVARGSGELFF,TGCAGCGTTGCCCGGGGGTCCGGGGAGCTGTTTTTT
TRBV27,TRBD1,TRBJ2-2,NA,CATKNPGTGGTGELFF,TGTGCCACCAAAAATCCCGGGACAGGGGGTACCGGGGAGCTGTTTTTT
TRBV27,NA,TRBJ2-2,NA,CASSWQHTGELFF,TGTGCCAGCAGCTGGCAACACACCGGGGAGCTGTTTTTT
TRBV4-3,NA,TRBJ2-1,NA,CASSQVRETYSYNEQFF,TGCGCCAGCAGCCAGGTTCGGGAGACTTACTCCTACAATGAGCAGTTCTTC